The T cell receptor (beta chain) described here comes from a study of cytomegalovirus exposure and HLA in healthy donors. Comment on this clone: No antigen is known for it.

CDR1 is SGDLS, CDR2 YYNGEE, per germline. Trimming removed 1 base from V and 2 bases from J; junction bases left unmatched: 6. The CDR3 spans 16 residues. Both 60 Vbeta primers and 13 Jbeta primers went into the PCR. TCRdb's copy holds only in-frame clones and misses some; the assay was immunoSEQ multiplex PCR. This table holds more than 130,000 clones. Findings and limits, study-wide: Some TCR beta chains (around 160 of them) were listed as cytomegalovirus-associated.

The sequence derives from a man aged 35 to 55 in good health and CMV-seronegative. The sample taken for sequencing was PBMCs. The chain carries TRBV9 and TRBJ2-3; TRBD2 aligns across 8 bases. The CDR3: CASSVRGGGNTDTQYF. The CDR3 DNA sequence: TGTGCCAGCAGCGTAAGGGGCGGGGGGAACACAGATACGCAGTATTTT.